This T cell receptor (beta chain) was recovered during a study of Ad26.COV2.S vaccination and SARS-CoV-2 variants. Sequencing used immunoSEQ multiplex PCR; TCRdb keeps in-frame clones, though not all of them. Altogether 440,000 or so clones are present, approximately 90% being singletons, with the ten largest covering about 1.5%. Treatment defined: roughly 19 received Ad26.COV2.S at low or high dose, single or two shots; five or six received placebo; per-sample allocation not given. Sampling happened 63 days after the first vaccine or placebo injection. Germline assignment: CDR1 SGDLS and CDR2 YYNGEE. The V gene lost 3 bases and the J gene lost 2 bases, with 11 bases spanning the gap. The CDR3 has 14 residues.

This specimen was peripheral blood, taken in a trial of Ad26.COV2.S vaccine versus placebo. The TCR comes from a person between 18 and 59 years old who received the Ad26.COV2.S COVID-19 vaccine or a placebo. The V gene is TRBV9, the J gene TRBJ1-2; D remains ambiguous. Here the CDR3 reads CASSAWPQNYGYTF. The CDR3 nucleotides read TGTGCCAGCAGCGCGTGGCCTCAAAACTATGGCTACACCTTC.